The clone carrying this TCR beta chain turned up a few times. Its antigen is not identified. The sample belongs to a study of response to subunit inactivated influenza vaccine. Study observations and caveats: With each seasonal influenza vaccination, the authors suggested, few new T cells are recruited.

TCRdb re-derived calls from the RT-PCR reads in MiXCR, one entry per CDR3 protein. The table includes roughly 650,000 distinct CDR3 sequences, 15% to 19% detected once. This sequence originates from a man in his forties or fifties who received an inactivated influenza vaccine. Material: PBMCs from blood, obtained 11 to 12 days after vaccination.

CDR3 in DNA: TGCAGTGCTACACCTCCCAGGGCTGGCAATCAGCCCCAGCATTTT. Its protein is CSATPPRAGNQPQHF. The J gene is TRBJ1-5, the V gene TRBV20-1; the D gene is possibly TRBD1 (5 bases). The germline V and J ends were trimmed by 4 bases and 2 bases, with 15 bases remaining between them. The CDR3 has 15 residues. CDR1 is DFQATT and CDR2 is SNEGSKA in the germline V gene (reference sequence).